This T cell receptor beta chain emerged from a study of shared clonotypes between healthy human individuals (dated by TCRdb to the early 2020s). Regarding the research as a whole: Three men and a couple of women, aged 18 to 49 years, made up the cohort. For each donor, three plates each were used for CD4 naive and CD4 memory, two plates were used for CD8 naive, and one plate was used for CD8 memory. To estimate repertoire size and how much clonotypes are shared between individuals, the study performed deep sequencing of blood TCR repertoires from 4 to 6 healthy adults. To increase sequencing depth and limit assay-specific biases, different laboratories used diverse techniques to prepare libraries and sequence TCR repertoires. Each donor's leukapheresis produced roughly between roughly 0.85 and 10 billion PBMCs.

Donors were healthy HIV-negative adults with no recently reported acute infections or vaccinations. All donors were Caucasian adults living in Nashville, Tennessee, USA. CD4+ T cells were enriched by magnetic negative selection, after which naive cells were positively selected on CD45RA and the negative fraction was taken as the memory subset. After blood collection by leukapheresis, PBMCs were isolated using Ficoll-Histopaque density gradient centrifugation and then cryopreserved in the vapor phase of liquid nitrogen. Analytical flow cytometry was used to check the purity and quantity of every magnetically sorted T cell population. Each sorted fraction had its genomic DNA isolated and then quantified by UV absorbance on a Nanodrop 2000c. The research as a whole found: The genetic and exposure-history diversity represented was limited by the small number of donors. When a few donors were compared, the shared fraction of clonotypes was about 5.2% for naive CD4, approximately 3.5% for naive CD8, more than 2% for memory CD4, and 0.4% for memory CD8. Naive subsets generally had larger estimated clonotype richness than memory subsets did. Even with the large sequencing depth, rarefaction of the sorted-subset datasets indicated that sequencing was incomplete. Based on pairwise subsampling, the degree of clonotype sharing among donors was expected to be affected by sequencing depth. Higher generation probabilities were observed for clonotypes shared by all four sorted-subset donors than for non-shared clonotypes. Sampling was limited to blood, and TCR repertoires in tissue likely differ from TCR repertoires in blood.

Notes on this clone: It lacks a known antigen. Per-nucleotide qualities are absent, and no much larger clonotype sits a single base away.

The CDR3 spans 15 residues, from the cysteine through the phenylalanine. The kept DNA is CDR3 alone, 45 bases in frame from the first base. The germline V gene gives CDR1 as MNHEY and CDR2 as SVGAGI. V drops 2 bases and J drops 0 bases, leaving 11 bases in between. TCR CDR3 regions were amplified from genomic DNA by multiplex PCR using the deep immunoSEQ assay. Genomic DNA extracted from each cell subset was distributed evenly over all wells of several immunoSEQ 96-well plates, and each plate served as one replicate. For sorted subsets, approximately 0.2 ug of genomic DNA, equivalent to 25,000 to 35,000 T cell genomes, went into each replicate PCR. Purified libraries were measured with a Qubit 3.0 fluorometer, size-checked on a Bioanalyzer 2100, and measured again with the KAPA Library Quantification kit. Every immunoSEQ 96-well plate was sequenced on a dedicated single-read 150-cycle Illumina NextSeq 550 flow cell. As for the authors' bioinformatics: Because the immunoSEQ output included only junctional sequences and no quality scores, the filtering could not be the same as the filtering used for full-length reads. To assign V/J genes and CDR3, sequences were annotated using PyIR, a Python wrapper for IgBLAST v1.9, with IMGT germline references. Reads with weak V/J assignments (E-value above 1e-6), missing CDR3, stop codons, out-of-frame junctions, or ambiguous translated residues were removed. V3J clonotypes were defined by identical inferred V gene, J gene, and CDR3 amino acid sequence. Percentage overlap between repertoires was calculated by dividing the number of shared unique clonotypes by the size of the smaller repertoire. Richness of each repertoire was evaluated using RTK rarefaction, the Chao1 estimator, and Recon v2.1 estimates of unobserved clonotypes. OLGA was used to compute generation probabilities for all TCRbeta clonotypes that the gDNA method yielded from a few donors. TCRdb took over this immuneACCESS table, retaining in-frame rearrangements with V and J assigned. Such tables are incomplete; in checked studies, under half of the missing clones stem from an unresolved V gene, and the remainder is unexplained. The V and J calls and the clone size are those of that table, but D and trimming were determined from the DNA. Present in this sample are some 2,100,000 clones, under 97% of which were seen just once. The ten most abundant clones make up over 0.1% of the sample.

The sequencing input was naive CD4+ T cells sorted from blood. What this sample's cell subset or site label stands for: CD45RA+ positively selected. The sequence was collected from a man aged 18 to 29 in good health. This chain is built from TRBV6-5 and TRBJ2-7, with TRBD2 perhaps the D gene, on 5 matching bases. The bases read TGTGCCAGCAGTTACGGGGAGTTCCCCTCCTACGAGCAGTACTTC. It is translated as CASSYGEFPSYEQYF.